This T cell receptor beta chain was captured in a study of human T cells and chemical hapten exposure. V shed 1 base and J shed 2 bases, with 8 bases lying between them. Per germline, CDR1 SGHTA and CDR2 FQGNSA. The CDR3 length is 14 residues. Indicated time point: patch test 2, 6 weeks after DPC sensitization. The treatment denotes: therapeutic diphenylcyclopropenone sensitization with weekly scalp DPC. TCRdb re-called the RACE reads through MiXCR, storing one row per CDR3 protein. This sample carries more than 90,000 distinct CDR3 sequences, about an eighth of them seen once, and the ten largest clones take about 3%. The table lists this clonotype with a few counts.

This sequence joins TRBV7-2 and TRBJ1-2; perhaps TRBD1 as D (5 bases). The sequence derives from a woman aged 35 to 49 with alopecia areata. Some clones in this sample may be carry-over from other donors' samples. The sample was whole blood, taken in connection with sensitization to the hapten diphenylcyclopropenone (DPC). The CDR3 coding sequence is TGTGCCAGCAGCTTAGTTGGGGACAACTATGGCTACACCTTC. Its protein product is CASSLVGDNYGYTF.